This TCR beta chain was recovered during a study of T cells in localized non-small cell lung cancer. Only in-frame clones appear in the TCRdb table, and some are missing; sequencing was by immunoSEQ multiplex PCR. In the table there are 20,000 to 25,000 clones, about 85% of which are singletons. This receptor was obtained from a woman aged 35-75 years with stage II squamous cell lung carcinoma. This material consisted of PBMCs, taken before any cancer treatment.

Here the CDR3 DNA reads TGTGCCAGCAGGAGAGCGGGAGGGCCTTACGAGCAGTACTTC. Amino acids: CASRRAGGPYEQYF. The chain employs TRBV27 and TRBJ2-5; 10 nucleotides match TRBD2. The better agreement between TRBJ2-7 and the DNA end casts doubt on the J call. The CDR3 is 14 amino acids. CDR1 MNHEY and CDR2 SMNVEV come from the germline V gene (reference sequence).